Listed below are T cell receptor beta chains from one sample, sequenced in a study of T cell repertoires in cytomegalovirus infection. What these receptors recognize is not known. Via MiXCR, TCRdb re-called the reads, giving one row per CDR3 protein. The table records approximately 990,000 distinct CDR3 sequences, roughly 31% of them present only once. Here the sequenced sample was cultured CD8+ T cells from PBMCs, taken from culture after CMV antigen stimulation. Receptor source: a human donor in good health (CMV status not recorded). Some clones in this sample may be carry-over from other donors' samples. CDR3s include the opening cysteine and the closing phenylalanine or tryptophan. D genes are given only for firm matches. Not every row has a clone size; where given, it reads once, few, many or a size class.

j_call	d_call	clone_size	v_call	cdr3_nt	cdr3_aa
TRBJ1-2	TRBD1	NA	TRBV5-6	TGTGCCAGCAGCGAACAATTGAGGGGGCCTCTTAACTATGGCTACACCTTC	CASSEQLRGPLNYGYTF
TRBJ1-3	NA	NA	TRBV28	TGTGCCAGCAGTACCCTTGGGGATAACTCTGGAAACACCATATATTTT	CASSTLGDNSGNTIYF
TRBJ1-1	NA	few	TRBV6-1	TGTGCCAGCAGTGAAGCCCCGGTGGGAAACACTGAAGCTTTCTTT	CASSEAPVGNTEAFF
TRBJ2-4	NA	NA	TRBV7-9	TGTGCCAGCAGCCAGACAGGTCCAGGGGCCAAAAACATTCAGTACTTC	CASSQTGPGAKNIQYF
TRBJ2-1	NA	NA	TRBV7-8	TGTGCCAGCAGCTTAGTGGGGATCCCCAATAACCCGTTCTTC	CASSLVGIPNNPFF
TRBJ1-2	TRBD1	NA	TRBV7-9	TGTGCCAGCAGCCCCGTTGACAGGGCTGACTATGGCTACACCTTC	CASSPVDRADYGYTF
TRBJ1-2	NA	NA	TRBV5-6	TGTGCCAGCAGCTTTATCCCAGAGAGACAGGCGATCCTCTATGGCTACACCTTC	CASSFIPERQAILYGYTF
TRBJ1-1	NA	few	TRBV4-1	TGCGCCACGAAATCGGAGCCGAACACTGAAGCTTTCTTT	CATKSEPNTEAFF
TRBJ1-6	TRBD1	NA	TRBV27	TGTGCCAGCAGCCTGATAGGAACAGGGGATTCACCCCTCCACTTT	CASSLIGTGDSPLHF
TRBJ1-1	NA	many	TRBV27	TGTGCCAGCAGTAGACCGGGCCAAAACACTGAAGCTTTCTTT	CASSRPGQNTEAFF
TRBJ1-2	NA	NA	TRBV24-1	TGTGCCACCAGTGACATAGACACTAACTATGGCTACACCTTC	CATSDIDTNYGYTF